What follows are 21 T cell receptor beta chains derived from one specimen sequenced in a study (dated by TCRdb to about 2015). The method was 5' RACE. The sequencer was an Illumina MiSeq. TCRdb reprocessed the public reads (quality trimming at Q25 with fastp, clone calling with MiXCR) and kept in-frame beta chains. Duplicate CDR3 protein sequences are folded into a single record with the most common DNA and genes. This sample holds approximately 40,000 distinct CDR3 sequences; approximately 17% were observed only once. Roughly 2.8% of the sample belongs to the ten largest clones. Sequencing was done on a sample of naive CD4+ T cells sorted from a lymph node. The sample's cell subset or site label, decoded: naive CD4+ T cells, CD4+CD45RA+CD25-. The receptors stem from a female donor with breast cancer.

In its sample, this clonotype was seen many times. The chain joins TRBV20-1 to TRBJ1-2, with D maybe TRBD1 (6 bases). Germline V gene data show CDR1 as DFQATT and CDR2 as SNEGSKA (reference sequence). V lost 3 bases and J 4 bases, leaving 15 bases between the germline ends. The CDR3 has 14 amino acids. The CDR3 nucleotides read TGCAGTGCTAGGGTGGGGTTGGGGGCCTATGGCTACACCTTC. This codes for CSARVGLGAYGYTF.

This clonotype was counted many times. DNA of the CDR3: TGCAGTGGGACGTCGGTCACTGAAGCTTTCTTT. This sequence encodes CSGTSVTEAFF. This chain connects TRBV20-1 to TRBJ1-1, with D unresolved. CDR3 length: 11 amino acids. V shed 7 bases and J shed 4 bases, with 10 bases lying between them. Germline values: CDR1 DFQATT, CDR2 SNEGSKA (reference sequence).

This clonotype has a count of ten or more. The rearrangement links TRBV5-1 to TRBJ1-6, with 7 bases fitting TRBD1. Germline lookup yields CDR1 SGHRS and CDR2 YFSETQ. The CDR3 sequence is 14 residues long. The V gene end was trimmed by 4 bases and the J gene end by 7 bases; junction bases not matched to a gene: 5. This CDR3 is CASSQDRKNSPLHF. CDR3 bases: TGCGCCAGCAGCCAGGACAGGAAGAATTCACCCCTCCACTTT.

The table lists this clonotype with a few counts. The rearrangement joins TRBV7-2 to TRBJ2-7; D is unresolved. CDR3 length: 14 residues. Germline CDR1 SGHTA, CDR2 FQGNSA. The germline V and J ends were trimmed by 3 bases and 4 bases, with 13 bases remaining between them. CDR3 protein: CASSFLGRSYEQYF. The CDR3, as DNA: TGTGCCAGCAGCTTTTTGGGCCGTAGTTACGAGCAGTACTTC.

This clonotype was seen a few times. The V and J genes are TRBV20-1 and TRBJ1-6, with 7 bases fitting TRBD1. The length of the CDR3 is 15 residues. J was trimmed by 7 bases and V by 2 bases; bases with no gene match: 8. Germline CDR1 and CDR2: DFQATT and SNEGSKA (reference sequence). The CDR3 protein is CSARPGGTENSPLHF. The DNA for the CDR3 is TGCAGTGCTAGACCCGGGGGGACAGAGAATTCACCCCTCCACTTT.

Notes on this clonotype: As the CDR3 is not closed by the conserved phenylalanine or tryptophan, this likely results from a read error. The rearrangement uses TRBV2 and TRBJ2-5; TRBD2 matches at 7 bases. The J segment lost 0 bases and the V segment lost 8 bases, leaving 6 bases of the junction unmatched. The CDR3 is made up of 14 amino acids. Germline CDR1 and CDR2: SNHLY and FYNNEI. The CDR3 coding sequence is TGTGCCAGCGGAGGGCGGGGGTACCAAGAGACCCAGTACTGC. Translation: CASGGRGYQETQYC.

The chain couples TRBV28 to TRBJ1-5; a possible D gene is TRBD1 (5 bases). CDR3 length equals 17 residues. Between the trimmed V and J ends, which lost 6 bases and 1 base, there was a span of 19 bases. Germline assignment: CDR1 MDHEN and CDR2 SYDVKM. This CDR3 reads CASSTERLTGSNQPQHF. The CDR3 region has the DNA TGTGCCAGCAGCACCGAAAGGCTCACAGGCAGCAATCAGCCCCAGCATTTT.

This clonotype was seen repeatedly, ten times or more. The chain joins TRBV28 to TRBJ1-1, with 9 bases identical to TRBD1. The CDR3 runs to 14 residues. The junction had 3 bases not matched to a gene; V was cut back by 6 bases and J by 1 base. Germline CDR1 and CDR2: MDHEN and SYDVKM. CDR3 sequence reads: CASRGTGPNTEAFF. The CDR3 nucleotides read TGTGCCAGCAGAGGGACAGGGCCGAACACTGAAGCTTTCTTT.

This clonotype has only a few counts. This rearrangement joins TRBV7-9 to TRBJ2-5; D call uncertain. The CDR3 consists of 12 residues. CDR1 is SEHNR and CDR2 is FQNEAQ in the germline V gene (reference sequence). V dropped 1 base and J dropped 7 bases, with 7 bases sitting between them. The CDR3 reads CASSLVDRTQYF. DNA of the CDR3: TGTGCCAGCAGCTTAGTCGATCGGACCCAGTACTTC.

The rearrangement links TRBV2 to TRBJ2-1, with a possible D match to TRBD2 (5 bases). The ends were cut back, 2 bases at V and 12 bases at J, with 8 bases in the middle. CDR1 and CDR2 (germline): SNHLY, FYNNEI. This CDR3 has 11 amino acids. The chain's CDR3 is CASSETSGQFF. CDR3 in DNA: TGTGCCAGCAGTGAAACGAGCGGGCAGTTCTTC.

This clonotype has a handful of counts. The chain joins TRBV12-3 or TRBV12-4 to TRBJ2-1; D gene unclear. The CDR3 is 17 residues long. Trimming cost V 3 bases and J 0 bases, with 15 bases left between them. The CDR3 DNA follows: TGTGCCAGCAGTTTGGTTTGGAAGCCCAGCTCCTACAATGAGCAGTTCTTC. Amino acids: CASSLVWKPSSYNEQFF.

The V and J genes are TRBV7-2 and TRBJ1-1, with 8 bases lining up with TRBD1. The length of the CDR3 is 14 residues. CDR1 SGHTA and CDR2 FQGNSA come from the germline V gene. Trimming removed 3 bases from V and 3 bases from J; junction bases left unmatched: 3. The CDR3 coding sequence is TGTGCCAGCAGCTTGGACAGGGACCACACTGAAGCTTTCTTT. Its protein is CASSLDRDHTEAFF.

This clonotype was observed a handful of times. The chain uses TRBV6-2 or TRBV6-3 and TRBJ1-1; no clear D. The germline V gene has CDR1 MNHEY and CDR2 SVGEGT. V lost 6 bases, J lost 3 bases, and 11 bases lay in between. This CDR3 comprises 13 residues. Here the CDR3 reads CASSPVGYTEAFF. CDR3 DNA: TGTGCCAGCAGCCCGGTCGGTTACACTGAAGCTTTCTTT.

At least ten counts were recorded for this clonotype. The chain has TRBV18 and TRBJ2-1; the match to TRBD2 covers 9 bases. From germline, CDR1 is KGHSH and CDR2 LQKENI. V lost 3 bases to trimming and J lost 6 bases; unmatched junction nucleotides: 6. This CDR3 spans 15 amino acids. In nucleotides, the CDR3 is TGTGCCAGCTCACCTACTAGCGGGCGGCCCAATGAGCAGTTCTTC. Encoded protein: CASSPTSGRPNEQFF.

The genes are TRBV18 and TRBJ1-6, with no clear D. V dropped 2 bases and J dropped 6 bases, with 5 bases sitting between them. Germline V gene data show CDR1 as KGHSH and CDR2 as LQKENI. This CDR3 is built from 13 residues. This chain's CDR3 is CASSPESNSPLHF. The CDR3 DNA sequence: TGTGCCAGCTCACCAGAGAGTAATTCACCCCTCCACTTT.

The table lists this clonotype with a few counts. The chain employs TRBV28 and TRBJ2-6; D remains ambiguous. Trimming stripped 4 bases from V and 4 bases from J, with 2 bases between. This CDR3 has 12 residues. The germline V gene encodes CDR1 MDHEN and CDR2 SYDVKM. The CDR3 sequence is CASSSGANVLTF. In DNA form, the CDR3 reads TGTGCCAGCAGTTCAGGGGCCAACGTCCTGACTTTC.

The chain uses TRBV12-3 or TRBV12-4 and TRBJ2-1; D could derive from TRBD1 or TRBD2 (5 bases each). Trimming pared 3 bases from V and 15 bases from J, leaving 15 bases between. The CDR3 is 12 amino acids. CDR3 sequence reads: CASSFNRGGRFF. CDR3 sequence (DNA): TGTGCCAGCAGTTTTAATAGGGGTGGGAGGTTCTTC.

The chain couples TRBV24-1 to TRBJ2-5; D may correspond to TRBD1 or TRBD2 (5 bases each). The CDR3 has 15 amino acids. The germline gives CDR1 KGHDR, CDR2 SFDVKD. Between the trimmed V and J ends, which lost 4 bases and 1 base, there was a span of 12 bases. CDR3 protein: CATSDTRGFQETQYF. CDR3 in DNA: TGTGCCACCAGTGACACTAGGGGATTCCAAGAGACCCAGTACTTC.

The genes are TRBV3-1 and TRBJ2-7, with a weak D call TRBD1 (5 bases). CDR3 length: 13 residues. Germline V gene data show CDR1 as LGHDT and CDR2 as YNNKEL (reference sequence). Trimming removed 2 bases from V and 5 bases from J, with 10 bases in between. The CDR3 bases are TGTGCCAGCAGCCAACAGGGTTGGGACGAGCAGTACTTC. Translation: CASSQQGWDEQYF.

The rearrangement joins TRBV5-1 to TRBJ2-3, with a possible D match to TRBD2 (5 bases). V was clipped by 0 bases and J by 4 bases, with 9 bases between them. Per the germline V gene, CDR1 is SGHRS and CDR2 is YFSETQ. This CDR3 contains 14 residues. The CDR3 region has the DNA TGCGCCAGCAGCTTGGGACACGGGGCAGATACGCAGTATTTT. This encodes CASSLGHGADTQYF. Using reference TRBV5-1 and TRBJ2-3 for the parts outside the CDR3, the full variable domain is KAGVTQTPRYLIKTRGQQVTLSCSPISGHRSVSWYQQTPGQGLQFLFEYFSETQRNKGNFPGRFSGRQFSNSRSEMNVSTLELGDSALYLCASSLGHGADTQYFGPGTRLTVL.

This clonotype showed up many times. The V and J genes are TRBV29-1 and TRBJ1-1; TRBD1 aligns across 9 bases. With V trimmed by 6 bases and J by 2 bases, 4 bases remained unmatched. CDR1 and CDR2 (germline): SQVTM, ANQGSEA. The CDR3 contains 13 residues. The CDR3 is CSVGQGFNTEAFF. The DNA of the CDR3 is TGCAGCGTGGGACAGGGCTTCAACACTGAAGCTTTCTTT.